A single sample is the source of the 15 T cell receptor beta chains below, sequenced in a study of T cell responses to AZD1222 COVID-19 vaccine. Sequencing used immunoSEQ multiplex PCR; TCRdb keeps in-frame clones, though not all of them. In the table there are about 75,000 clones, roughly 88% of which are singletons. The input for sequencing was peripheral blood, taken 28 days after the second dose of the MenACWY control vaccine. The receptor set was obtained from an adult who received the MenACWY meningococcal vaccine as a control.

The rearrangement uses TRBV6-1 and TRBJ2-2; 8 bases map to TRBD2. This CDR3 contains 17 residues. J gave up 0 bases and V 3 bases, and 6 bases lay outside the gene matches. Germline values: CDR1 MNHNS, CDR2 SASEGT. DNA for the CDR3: TGTGCCAGCAGTGATATTAGCGGGGCTACGAACACCGGGGAGCTGTTTTTT. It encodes CASSDISGATNTGELFF.

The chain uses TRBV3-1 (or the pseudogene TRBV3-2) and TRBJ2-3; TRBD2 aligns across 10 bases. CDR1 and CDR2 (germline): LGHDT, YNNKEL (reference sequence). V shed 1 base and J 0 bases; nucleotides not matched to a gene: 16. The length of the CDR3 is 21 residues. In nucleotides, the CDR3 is TGTGCCAGCAGCCAAGGGCTAGCGGGGGCTTTCGCGATCTTTAGCACAGATACGCAGTATTTT. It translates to CASSQGLAGAFAIFSTDTQYF.

Here the CDR3 DNA reads TGTGCCAGCAGCTTACAGGGATTTAACACTGAAGCTTTCTTT. As protein: CASSLQGFNTEAFF. V usage is TRBV7-2 and J usage is TRBJ1-1; possible D gene TRBD1, 5 bases. V lost 2 bases and J 2 bases, leaving 9 bases between the germline ends. Germline CDR1 is SGHTA and CDR2 is FQGNSA. The CDR3 covers 14 residues. Combining the CDR3 with reference TRBV7-2 and TRBJ1-1 gives the whole variable domain GAGVSQSPSNKVTEKGKDVELRCDPISGHTALYWYRQSLGQGLEFLIYFQGNSAPDKSGLPSDRFSAERTGGSVSTLTIQRTQQEDSAVYLCASSLQGFNTEAFFGQGTRLTVV.

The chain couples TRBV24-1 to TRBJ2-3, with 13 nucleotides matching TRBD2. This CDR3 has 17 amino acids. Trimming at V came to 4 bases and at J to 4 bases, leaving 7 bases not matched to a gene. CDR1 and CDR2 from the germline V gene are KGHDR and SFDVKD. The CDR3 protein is CATSDALLAGGPDTQYF. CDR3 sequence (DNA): TGTGCCACCAGTGACGCCTTACTAGCGGGGGGGCCAGATACGCAGTATTTT.

CDR3 protein: CATSRGGGEYGYTF. CDR3 coding DNA: TGTGCCACCAGCAGAGGAGGGGGGGAATATGGCTACACCTTC. The rearrangement links TRBV15 to TRBJ1-2, with D possibly matching TRBD1 (6 bases). This CDR3 is 14 amino acids long. Trimming cost V 1 base and J 5 bases, with 11 bases left between them. CDR1 is LNHNV and CDR2 is YYDKDF in the germline V gene (reference sequence). Full variable domain (remainder filled in from reference TRBV15 and TRBJ1-2): DAMVIQNPRYQVTQFGKPVTLSCSQTLNHNVMYWYQQKSSQAPKLLFHYYDKDFNNEADTPDNFQSRRPNTSFCFLDIRSPGLGDTAMYLCATSRGGGEYGYTFGSGTRLTVV.

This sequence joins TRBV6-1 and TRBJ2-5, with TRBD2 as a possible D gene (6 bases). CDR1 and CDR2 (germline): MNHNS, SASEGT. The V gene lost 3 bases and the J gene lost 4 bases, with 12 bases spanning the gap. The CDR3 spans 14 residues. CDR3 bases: TGTGCCAGCAGTGAGCGGGACTCGAGAGAGACCCAGTACTTC. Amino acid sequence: CASSERDSRETQYF.

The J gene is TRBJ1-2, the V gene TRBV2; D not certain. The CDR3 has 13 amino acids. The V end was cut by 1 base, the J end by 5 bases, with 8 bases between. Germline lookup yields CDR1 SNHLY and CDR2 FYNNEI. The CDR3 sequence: CASSEGVLYGYTF. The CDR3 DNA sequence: TGTGCCAGCAGTGAAGGGGTTTTGTATGGCTACACCTTC. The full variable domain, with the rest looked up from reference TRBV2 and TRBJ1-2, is EPEVTQTPSHQVTQMGQEVILRCVPISNHLYFYWYRQILGQKVEFLVSFYNNEISEKSEIFDDQFSVERPDGSNFTLKIRSTKLEDSAMYFCASSEGVLYGYTFGSGTRLTVV.

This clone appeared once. This CDR3 reads CAISGDRDDTEAFF. CDR3 nucleotides: TGTGCCATCAGCGGGGACAGGGATGACACTGAAGCTTTCTTT. This chain connects TRBV10-3 to TRBJ1-1; TRBD1 agrees at 9 bases. The germline CDR1 and CDR2 sequences are ENHRY and SYGVKD. Trimming at V came to 6 bases and at J to 3 bases, leaving 5 bases not matched to a gene. The CDR3 covers 14 residues.

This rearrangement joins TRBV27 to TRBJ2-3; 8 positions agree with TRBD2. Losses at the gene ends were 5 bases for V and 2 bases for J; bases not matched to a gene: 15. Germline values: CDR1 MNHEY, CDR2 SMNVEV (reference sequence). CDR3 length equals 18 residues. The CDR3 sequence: CASSRGWATSGPTDTQYF. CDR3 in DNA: TGTGCCAGCAGTCGGGGGTGGGCCACTAGCGGCCCCACAGATACGCAGTATTTT.

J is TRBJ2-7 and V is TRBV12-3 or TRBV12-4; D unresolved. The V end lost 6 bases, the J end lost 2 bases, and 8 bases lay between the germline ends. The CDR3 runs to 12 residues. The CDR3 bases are TGTGCCAGCAGCGCAGGAGCCTACGAGCAGTACTTC. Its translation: CASSAGAYEQYF.

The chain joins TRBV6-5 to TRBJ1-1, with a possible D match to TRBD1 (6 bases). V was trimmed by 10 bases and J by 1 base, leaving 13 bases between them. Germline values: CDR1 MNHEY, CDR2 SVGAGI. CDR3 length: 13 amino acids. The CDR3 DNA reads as TGTGCCACCCATCTACAGGGGAACACTGAAGCTTTCTTT. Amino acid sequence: CATHLQGNTEAFF.

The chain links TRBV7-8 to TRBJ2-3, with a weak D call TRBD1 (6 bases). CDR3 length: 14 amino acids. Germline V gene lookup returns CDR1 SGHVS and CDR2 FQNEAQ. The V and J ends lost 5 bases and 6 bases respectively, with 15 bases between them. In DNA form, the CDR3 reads TGTGCCAGCAGCCTCAGGGGAGCAATTGATACGCAGTATTTT. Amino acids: CASSLRGAIDTQYF.

The CDR3 here is CASSPDRGEQYF. The CDR3 nucleotides read TGTGCCAGCTCACCAGACCGAGGCGAGCAGTACTTC. V usage is TRBV18 and J usage is TRBJ2-7; D uncertain. V gave up 2 bases and J gave up 6 bases, with 8 bases separating them. This CDR3 region has 12 residues. CDR1 and CDR2 from the germline V gene are KGHSH and LQKENI.

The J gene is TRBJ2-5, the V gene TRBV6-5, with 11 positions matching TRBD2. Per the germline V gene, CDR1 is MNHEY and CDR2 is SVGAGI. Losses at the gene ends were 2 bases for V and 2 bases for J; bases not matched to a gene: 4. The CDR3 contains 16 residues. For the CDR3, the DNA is TGTGCCAGCAGTTACCCCGGGACTAGCGGTCAAGAGACCCAGTACTTC. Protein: CASSYPGTSGQETQYF.

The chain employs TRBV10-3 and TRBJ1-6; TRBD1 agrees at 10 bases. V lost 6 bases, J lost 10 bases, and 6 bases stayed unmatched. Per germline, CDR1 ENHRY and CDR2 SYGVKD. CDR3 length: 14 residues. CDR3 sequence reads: CAISAGTGESPLHF. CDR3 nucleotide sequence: TGTGCCATCAGCGCCGGGACAGGGGAATCACCCCTCCACTTT.